In its sample, the clone carrying this T cell receptor beta chain was seen a few times. What it binds is not known. PCR employed 60 Vbeta and 13 Jbeta primers. The table came from immunoSEQ multiplex PCR; TCRdb's copy has only in-frame clones and leaves some out. The table lists nearly 200,000 clones, around 87% of them singletons, with roughly 1.3% in the top ten. These data originate in a study of cytomegalovirus exposure and HLA in healthy donors. V shed 4 bases and J 4 bases; nucleotides not matched to a gene: 9. Germline V CDR1 and CDR2: MNHEY, SMNVEV (reference sequence). This CDR3 contains 16 residues. Study outcomes and limitations: A later analysis found that most CMV-associated TCR beta chains appeared HLA-restricted.

The rearrangement uses TRBV27 and TRBJ2-3, with TRBD2 identical over 9 bases. The sequencing sample was made of PBMCs. This receptor was identified in a man under 40 in good health and CMV-seronegative. This CDR3 reads CASSSPGAGGSDTQYF. DNA for the CDR3: TGTGCCAGCAGTTCCCCGGGGGCGGGGGGGTCAGATACGCAGTATTTT.